These 9 T cell receptor beta chains came from one sample sequenced in a study of blood T cells in healthy people across ages. A J-beta primer mix and a sample-barcoded 5' primer were used in a second PCR of about 6 to 12 cycles. TCRdb processed the 5' RACE reads anew with MiXCR; each CDR3 protein has one entry. This sample has fewer than 800,000 distinct CDR3 sequences, with roughly 50% found just once. Source material: blood. The receptors were sampled from an older woman in good health.

The gene calls are TRBV6-2 or TRBV6-3 and TRBJ2-5; D gene uncertain. Trimming removed 5 bases at V and 5 bases at J, with 18 bases between. Germline loops: CDR1 MNHEY, CDR2 SVGEGT. This CDR3 has 15 residues. The CDR3 is CASSTPADIRETQYF. In DNA, the CDR3 is TGTGCCAGCAGTACTCCGGCGGATATCCGTGAGACCCAGTACTTC.

The genes are TRBV28 and TRBJ2-7, with 7 bases that match TRBD1. The CDR3 covers 16 residues. Germline V lookup: CDR1 MDHEN, CDR2 SYDVKM. The junction had 14 bases not matched to a gene; V was cut back by 3 bases and J by 6 bases. CDR3 region: CASSLGCQGVDCEQYF. The CDR3 DNA is TGTGCCAGCAGTTTGGGTTGTCAGGGGGTAGACTGCGAGCAGTACTTC.

The rearrangement joins TRBV27 to TRBJ2-7, with TRBD1 matching over 7 bases. CDR3 length equals 15 residues. Germline V CDR1 and CDR2: MNHEY, SMNVEV (reference sequence). Trimming removed 6 bases from V and 7 bases from J; junction bases left unmatched: 15. CDR3 coding DNA: TGTGCCAGCAGCATTACAGGGGATACTTACAATGAGCAGTACTTC. It encodes CASSITGDTYNEQYF.

The CDR3 spells CASSPWDLQETQYF. In DNA form, the CDR3 reads TGTGCCAGCAGCCCTTGGGACTTACAAGAGACCCAGTACTTC. J is TRBJ2-5 and V is TRBV5-5; tentative D call: TRBD2 (6 bases). CDR3 length: 14 residues. V was pared by 4 bases and J by 2 bases, with 12 bases between. CDR1 is SGHKS and CDR2 is YYEKEE in the germline V gene (reference sequence).

The chain combines TRBV7-6 with TRBJ2-5, with 12 bases that match TRBD2. J was trimmed by 5 bases and V by 5 bases; bases with no gene match: 9. This CDR3 is 16 amino acids long. CDR1 is SGHVS, CDR2 FNYEAQ, per germline. The CDR3 coding sequence is TGTGCCAGCAGCCCCGCCGAAGGACTAGCGGGGGAGACCCAGTACTTC. Translated: CASSPAEGLAGETQYF.

The rearrangement links TRBV29-1 to TRBJ2-1; TRBD1 matches at 11 bases. The germline V gene has CDR1 SQVTM and CDR2 ANQGSEA. V lost 7 bases and J lost 10; bases outside the gene matches: 9. This CDR3 has 13 residues. The DNA for the CDR3 is TGCAGCGGGGACAGGGGGGACATAGAAGAGCAGTTCTTC. It is translated as CSGDRGDIEEQFF.

As to this clonotype: One end of the junction is discordant with germline, which a read error may explain. The chain has TRBV4-1 and TRBJ2-1, with D perhaps being TRBD1 or TRBD2 (5 bases each). The length of the CDR3 is 16 residues. The germline CDR1 and CDR2 sequences are MGHRA and YSYEKL. DNA of the CDR3: TGCGCCAGCAGCCCCTGCGACAGAGGGTCCTACAATGAGCAGTGCTTC. Translated, it gives CASSPCDRGSYNEQCF.

In its sample, this clonotype was seen a few times. This chain joins TRBV20-1 and TRBJ2-4, with TRBD2 identical over 7 bases. The J call may be in error: the DNA end matches TRBJ2-7 better. In germline, CDR1 is DFQATT, CDR2 SNEGSKA (reference sequence). The CDR3 contains 13 residues. The CDR3: CSARRDYLYEQYF. CDR3 coding DNA: TGCAGTGCTAGGCGGGACTATCTCTACGAGCAGTACTTC.

The gene calls are TRBV4-3 and TRBJ2-7, with D perhaps TRBD2 (6 bases). V was cut by 3 bases and J by 6 bases, with 12 bases left in between. There are 13 residues in the CDR3. Germline lookup yields CDR1 LGHNA and CDR2 YSLEER. The CDR3, as DNA: TGCGCCAGCAGCCAGGGAGGTGAGCTCGAGCAGTACTTC. Its protein is CASSQGGELEQYF.